This record covers a single TCR beta chain. Its matching antigen is unknown. Autoimmune disease history or systemic immunosuppression was exclusionary. Repertoires were generated with immunoSEQ multiplex PCR, while TCRdb's copy carries only in-frame clones and drops some. This sample has around 26,000 clones, with roughly three quarters found just once. These data are taken from a study of OX40 agonist ivuxolimab in advanced cancers. Study-level background: Intravenous ivuxolimab at 0.01 to 10 mg/kg was given to patients every 2 weeks. Findings and caveats of the study: There was clonal expansion of CD4+ and CD8+ blood T cells by week 6 at 0.1 to 3.0 mg/kg.

V lost 1 base and J 0 bases, leaving 9 bases between the germline ends. This CDR3 is 15 amino acids long. Germline V gives CDR1 SEHNR, CDR2 FQNEAQ (reference sequence). Specimen: CD4+ or CD8+ T cells sorted from blood, collected in a trial of the OX40 agonist ivuxolimab. The chain carries TRBV7-9 and TRBJ1-1; D remains ambiguous. The TCR originated in an adult with an advanced solid tumor such as melanoma, head and neck, liver or kidney cancer. The CDR3 is CASSLGRAVNTEAFF. Written as DNA, the CDR3 is TGTGCCAGCAGCTTAGGTAGGGCGGTGAACACTGAAGCTTTCTTT.